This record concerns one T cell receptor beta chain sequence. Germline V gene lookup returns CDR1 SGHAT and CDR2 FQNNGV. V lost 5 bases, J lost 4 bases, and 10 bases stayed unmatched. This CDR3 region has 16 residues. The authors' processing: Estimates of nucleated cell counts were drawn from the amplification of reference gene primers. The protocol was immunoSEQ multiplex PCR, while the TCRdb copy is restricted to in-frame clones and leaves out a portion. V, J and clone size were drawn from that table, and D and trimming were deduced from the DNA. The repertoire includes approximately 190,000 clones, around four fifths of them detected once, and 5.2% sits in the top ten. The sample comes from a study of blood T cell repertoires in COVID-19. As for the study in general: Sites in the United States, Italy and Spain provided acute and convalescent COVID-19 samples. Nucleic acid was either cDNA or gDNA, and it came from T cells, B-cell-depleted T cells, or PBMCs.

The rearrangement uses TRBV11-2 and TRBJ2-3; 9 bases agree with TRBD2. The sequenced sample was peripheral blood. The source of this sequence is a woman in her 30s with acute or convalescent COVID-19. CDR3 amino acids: CASSPGTSIGADTQYF. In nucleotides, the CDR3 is TGTGCCAGCAGCCCCGGGACTAGCATTGGAGCAGATACGCAGTATTTT.